This is a list of T cell receptor beta chains from one sample in a study of T cell responses to AZD1222 COVID-19 vaccine. The repertoire was sequenced with immunoSEQ multiplex PCR; TCRdb's copy has only in-frame clones and lacks some. The sample shows about 100,000 clones, more than 70% of them seen only once. The material was peripheral blood, obtained on day 0 of MenACWY control vaccination. These receptors were obtained from an adult in good health. The CDR3 runs from the conserved cysteine through the conserved F or W. Fields, in order: CDR3 protein, CDR3 DNA, V gene, clone size, D gene, J gene. The D gene is left open where the match is weak. Only some rows state a clone size, as once, few, many or a class for expanded clones.

CASSGRSGSYEQYF TGTGCCAGCAGTGGTCGTAGCGGTTCCTACGAGCAGTACTTC TRBV2 - - TRBJ2-7
CASSFNVGEGAEAFF TGCGCCAGCAGCTTCAATGTAGGGGAAGGAGCTGAAGCTTTCTTT TRBV5-1 - - TRBJ1-1
CASSSDSREVNYGYTF TGTGCCAGCAGTTCGGACTCTAGAGAGGTTAACTATGGCTACACCTTC TRBV28 few - TRBJ1-2
CASSQTGGSTDTQYF TGTGCCAGCAGCCAGACGGGGGGCTCGACAGATACGCAGTATTTT TRBV3-1/TRBV3-2 - - TRBJ2-3
CASSQAGTGNFGYTF TGTGCCAGCAGCCAGGCAGGGACAGGGAATTTTGGCTACACCTTC TRBV7-9 - TRBD1 TRBJ1-2
CASSPSPRGETQYF TGTGCCAGCTCACCAAGTCCCAGGGGGGAGACCCAGTACTTC TRBV18 - TRBD1 TRBJ2-5
CASSYPGQGNTGELFF TGTGCCAGCAGTTACCCCGGACAGGGGAACACCGGGGAGCTGTTTTTT TRBV6-2/TRBV6-3 - TRBD1 TRBJ2-2
CASSRTGFAEAFF TGTGCCAGCAGCCGGACAGGGTTCGCTGAAGCTTTCTTT TRBV27 once TRBD1 TRBJ1-1
CASLGTANSPLHF TGTGCCAGCCTAGGGACGGCAAATTCACCCCTCCACTTT TRBV18 - - TRBJ1-6
CASSVDLSGNSPLHF TGTGCCAGCAGCGTAGACCTCTCTGGGAATTCACCCCTCCACTTT TRBV9 medium-sized - TRBJ1-6
CASNLGQSTEAFF TGTGCCAGCAATCTTGGACAGTCCACTGAAGCTTTCTTT TRBV2 - - TRBJ1-1
CASSATLDSSLAKNIQYF TGTGCCAGCAGCGCTACTCTAGACAGCTCTCTAGCCAAAAACATTCAGTACTTC TRBV5-6 - - TRBJ2-4
CASSQGWYGPYEQYF TGCGCCAGCAGCCAAGGCTGGTACGGGCCCTACGAGCAGTACTTC TRBV4-3 few - TRBJ2-7
CASSEGRSTEAFF TGTGCCAGCAGTGAGGGTAGGAGCACTGAAGCTTTCTTT TRBV6-1 - - TRBJ1-1
CASSFRVGRGESYEQYF TGTGCCAGCAGCTTTAGGGTCGGGAGGGGGGAATCCTACGAGCAGTACTTC TRBV7-8 - TRBD2 TRBJ2-7
CASSPGNTIYF TGTGCCAGCAGCCCTGGAAACACCATATATTTT TRBV28 - - TRBJ1-3
CASSLGSETQYF TGTGCCAGCAGCTTGGGCTCCGAGACCCAGTACTTC TRBV11-2 - - TRBJ2-5
CAISDELAGGPQTQYF TGTGCCATCAGTGACGAGTTAGCGGGAGGGCCGCAGACCCAGTACTTC TRBV10-3 - TRBD2 TRBJ2-5
CASSLRQGDIYGYTF TGTGCCAGCAGCTTACGACAGGGTGACATCTATGGCTACACCTTC TRBV13 few TRBD1 TRBJ1-2
CASSPRLRGAQYF TGTGCCAGCAGTCCGCGGTTGAGGGGGGCGCAGTATTTT TRBV28 once - TRBJ2-3
CASMQGLAEGNTIYF TGTGCCAGCATGCAGGGGCTGGCGGAGGGAAACACCATATATTTT TRBV28 - - TRBJ1-3
CATSDLATDTQYF TGTGCCACCAGTGATTTGGCGACGGATACGCAGTATTTT TRBV24-1 few - TRBJ2-3